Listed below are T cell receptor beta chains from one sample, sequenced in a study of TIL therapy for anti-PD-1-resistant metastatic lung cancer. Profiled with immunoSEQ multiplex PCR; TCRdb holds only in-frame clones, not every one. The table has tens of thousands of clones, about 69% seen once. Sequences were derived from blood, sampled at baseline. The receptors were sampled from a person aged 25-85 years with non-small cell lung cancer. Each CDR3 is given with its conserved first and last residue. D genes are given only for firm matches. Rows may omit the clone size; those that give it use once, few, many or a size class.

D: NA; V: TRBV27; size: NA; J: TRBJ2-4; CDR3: CASSAQGSGIQYF; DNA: TGTGCCAGCAGTGCGCAGGGTTCGGGCATTCAGTACTTC
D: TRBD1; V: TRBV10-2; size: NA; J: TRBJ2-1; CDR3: CASSESRQGANNEQFF; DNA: TGCGCCAGCAGTGAGTCGAGGCAGGGGGCTAACAATGAGCAGTTCTTC
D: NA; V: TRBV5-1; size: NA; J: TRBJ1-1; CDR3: CASSSQANTEAFF; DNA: TGCGCCAGCAGCTCGCAAGCGAACACTGAAGCTTTCTTT
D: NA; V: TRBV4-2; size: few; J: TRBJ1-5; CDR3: CASSQDFGGLNQPQHF; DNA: TGTGCCAGCAGCCAAGATTTCGGGGGGCTCAATCAGCCCCAGCATTTT
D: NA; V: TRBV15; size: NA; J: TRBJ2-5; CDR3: CATSRGNGQETQYF; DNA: TGTGCCACCAGCAGAGGAAACGGCCAAGAGACCCAGTACTTC
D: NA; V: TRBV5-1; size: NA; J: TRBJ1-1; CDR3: CASSLGQGFVRAFF; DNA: TGCGCCAGCAGCTTGGGCCAGGGATTCGTGCGAGCTTTCTTT
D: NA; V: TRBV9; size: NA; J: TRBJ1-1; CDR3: CASSAPGRRAFF; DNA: TGTGCCAGCAGCGCCCCGGGACGAAGGGCTTTCTTT
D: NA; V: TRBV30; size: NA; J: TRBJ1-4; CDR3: CAWSEGDTAWGEKLFF; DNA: TGTGCCTGGAGCGAGGGGGACACAGCTTGGGGTGAAAAACTGTTTTTT
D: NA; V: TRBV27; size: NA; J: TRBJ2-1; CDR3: CASSLGGDLGSYNEQFF; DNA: TGTGCCAGCAGTTTGGGGGGAGACCTGGGGTCTTACAATGAGCAGTTCTTC
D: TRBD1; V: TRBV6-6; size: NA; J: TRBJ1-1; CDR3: CATTRTGVNTEAFF; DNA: TGTGCCACCACGAGGACAGGCGTGAACACTGAAGCTTTCTTT
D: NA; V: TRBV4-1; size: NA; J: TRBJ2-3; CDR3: CASSQDAPGGYADTQYF; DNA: TGCGCCAGCAGCCAAGATGCTCCAGGGGGGTATGCAGATACGCAGTATTTT
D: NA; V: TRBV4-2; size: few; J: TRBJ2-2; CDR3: CASSQDWPDGGELFF; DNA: TGTGCCAGCAGCCAAGACTGGCCTGATGGCGGGGAGCTGTTTTTT
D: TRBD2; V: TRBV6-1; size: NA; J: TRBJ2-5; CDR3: CASTSREGQQETQYF; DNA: TGTGCCAGCACCTCCCGGGAGGGGCAGCAAGAGACCCAGTACTTC
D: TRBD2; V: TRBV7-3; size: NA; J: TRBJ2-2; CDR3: CASSPIAGNTGELFF; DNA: TGTGCCAGCAGCCCTATAGCGGGGAACACCGGGGAGCTGTTTTTT
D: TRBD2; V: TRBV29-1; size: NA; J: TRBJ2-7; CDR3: CSVEDSFGSGSSEQYF; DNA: TGCAGCGTTGAAGATTCGTTCGGTAGCGGGAGTAGCGAGCAGTACTTC
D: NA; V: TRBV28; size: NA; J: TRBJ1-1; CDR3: CASSLGPYEAFF; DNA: TGTGCCAGCAGTTTAGGGCCGTATGAAGCTTTCTTT
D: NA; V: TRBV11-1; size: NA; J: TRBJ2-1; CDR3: CASSLEMNSYNEQFF; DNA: TGTGCCAGCAGCTTAGAGATGAACTCCTACAATGAGCAGTTCTTC
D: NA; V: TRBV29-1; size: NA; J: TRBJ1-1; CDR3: CSFKRGNTEAFF; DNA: TGCAGCTTTAAGAGGGGGAACACTGAAGCTTTCTTT
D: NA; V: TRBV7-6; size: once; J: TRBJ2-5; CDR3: CASSGYLYQETQYF; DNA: TGTGCCAGCAGCGGATACCTCTACCAAGAGACCCAGTACTTC
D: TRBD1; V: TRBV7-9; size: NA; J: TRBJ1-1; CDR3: CASSFDRTGDTEAFF; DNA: TGTGCCAGCAGCTTTGACAGGACAGGGGACACTGAAGCTTTCTTT
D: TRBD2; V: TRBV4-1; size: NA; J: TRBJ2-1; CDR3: CASSQENPRTSGGKQFF; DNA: TGCGCCAGCAGCCAAGAAAACCCCCGGACTAGCGGGGGGAAGCAGTTCTTC